Described below is a single TCR beta chain sequence and its context. Different DNA sequences within this sample yield the same CDR3. The sample belongs to a study of blood T cell repertoires in COVID-19. TCRdb's table, derived via immunoSEQ multiplex PCR, lists solely in-frame clones and lacks some. The sample contains approximately 90,000 clones, approximately 80% of which appear only once. CDR3 length equals 14 residues. J gave up 5 bases and V 9 bases, and 7 bases lay outside the gene matches. Germline V gene sequence: CDR1 LNHDA, CDR2 SQIVND (reference sequence). This TCR was recovered from a human donor in a cohort sampled during active COVID-19. J is TRBJ2-2 and V is TRBV19; 9 bases map to TRBD1. Source material: peripheral blood. This CDR3 reads CASRRDRVTGELFF. The DNA of the CDR3 is TGTGCCAGCCGCCGGGACAGGGTGACCGGGGAGCTGTTTTTT.